Below are 28 T cell receptor beta chains sequenced from a single sample in a study of T cell repertoires in cytomegalovirus infection. TCRdb recomputed calls from the reads with MiXCR, one row per CDR3 protein. The data hold 450,000 to 550,000 distinct CDR3 sequences, with 16% observed a single time. Sequenced material: CD8+ T cells from PBMCs. These receptor sequences come from a human donor in good health (CMV status not recorded). Some clones in this sample may be carry-over from other donors' samples.

The chain carries TRBV18 and TRBJ1-5, with unresolved D. V lost 3 bases, J lost 3 bases, and 12 bases lay in between. Germline CDR1 KGHSH, CDR2 LQKENI. CDR3 length: 15 residues. CDR3 nucleotides: TGTGCCAGCTCACCCGAATATGACAACAATCAGCCCCAGCATTTT. It specifies CASSPEYDNNQPQHF.

This clonotype was counted ten times or more. V and J are TRBV15 and TRBJ2-3, with D perhaps matching TRBD1 (6 bases). The CDR3 extends over 13 amino acids. V gave up 6 bases and J gave up 5 bases, with 12 bases separating them. The germline CDR1 and CDR2 sequences are LNHNV and YYDKDF (reference sequence). In DNA form, the CDR3 reads TGTGCCACCAGTACCCAGGGGATAGATACGCAGTATTTT. Residues: CATSTQGIDTQYF.

The chain couples TRBV20-1 to TRBJ1-2; D gene uncertain. Germline CDR1 is DFQATT and CDR2 is SNEGSKA (reference sequence). This CDR3 has 9 residues. Trimming pared 7 bases from V and 5 bases from J, leaving 5 bases between. CDR3 nucleotides: TGCAGTGAAGGTTATGGCTACACCTTC. Translation gives CSEGYGYTF.

There are a few counts of this clonotype. This chain joins TRBV10-3 and TRBJ1-5; 11 bases align to TRBD1. The junction had 4 bases not matched to a gene; V was cut back by 11 bases and J by 4 bases. There are 13 residues in the CDR3. Germline-derived CDR1 and CDR2 are ENHRY and SYGVKD. In nucleotides, the CDR3 is TGTGCCGCGGGACAGGGGGTTAATCAGCCCCAGCATTTT. It encodes CAAGQGVNQPQHF.

In its sample, this clonotype was seen a few times. The chain combines TRBV5-1 with TRBJ1-4; tentatively, D is TRBD1 (5 bases). The germline gives CDR1 SGHRS, CDR2 YFSETQ. V lost 6 bases and J lost 8, with 20 bases in between. The CDR3 extends over 15 amino acids. For the CDR3, the DNA is TGCGCCAGCAACCCTGCGGGGGGTCTTAGGGAAAAACTGTTTTTT. Its protein is CASNPAGGLREKLFF.

This clonotype was recorded at least ten times. DNA of the CDR3: TGTGCCAGCAGTGATCAATGGGGTAGGAATCTTCAGTACTTC. Translating it yields CASSDQWGRNLQYF. The chain is built from TRBV6-1 and TRBJ2-4, with unresolved D. CDR1 is MNHNS and CDR2 is SASEGT in the germline V gene. The CDR3 has 14 residues. The V end lost 3 bases, the J end lost 11 bases, and 17 bases lay between the germline ends.

The sample holds many counts of this clonotype. J is TRBJ2-1 and V is TRBV5-6; TRBD2 matches 11 bases. V shed 4 bases and J 2 bases; nucleotides not matched to a gene: 5. The CDR3 runs to 16 residues. Germline V gene sequence: CDR1 SGHDT, CDR2 YYEEEE. CDR3: CASSDQTSGAYNEQFF. The CDR3 DNA reads as TGTGCCAGCAGCGACCAGACTAGCGGGGCCTACAATGAGCAGTTCTTC.

This clonotype occurred a few times. This chain connects TRBV27 to TRBJ1-2; 9 nucleotides agree with TRBD1. CDR1 and CDR2 (germline): MNHEY, SMNVEV (reference sequence). Unmatched junction bases numbered 1, after V lost 0 bases and J lost 5 bases. The CDR3 is made up of 14 amino acids. CDR3 region: CASSLSGTGYGYTF. The CDR3, as DNA: TGTGCCAGCAGTTTATCCGGGACAGGGTATGGCTACACCTTC.

This clonotype appeared a few times. The gene calls are TRBV12-3 or TRBV12-4 and TRBJ2-7; TRBD1 matches at 12 bases. With 4 bases clipped from V and 9 bases from J, the junction kept 10 bases outside the gene matches. This CDR3 spans 15 amino acids. The CDR3 reads CASSSSGTGGNGQYF. Written as DNA, the CDR3 is TGTGCCAGCAGTTCATCCGGGACAGGGGGCAACGGGCAGTACTTC.

This clonotype was picked up a small number of times. The chain combines TRBV27 with TRBJ2-5; tentative D call: TRBD2 (5 bases). The CDR3 extends over 13 amino acids. V dropped 2 bases and J dropped 3 bases, with 7 bases sitting between them. Per the germline V gene, CDR1 is MNHEY and CDR2 is SMNVEV (reference sequence). CDR3 sequence (DNA): TGTGCCAGCAGTTTAAACGGGGAAGAGACCCAGTACTTC. Protein product: CASSLNGEETQYF.

This clonotype has ten or more counts. The chain is built from TRBV7-2 and TRBJ2-7; no clear D. CDR1 SGHTA and CDR2 FQGNSA come from the germline V gene. Trimming removed 5 bases from V and 2 bases from J, with 13 bases in between. The length of the CDR3 is 14 residues. CDR3 coding DNA: TGTGCCAGCAGCCCATACAGCAGTGCCTACGAGCAGTACTTC. It encodes CASSPYSSAYEQYF.

This clonotype has a count of ten or more. The genes are TRBV7-9 and TRBJ1-2; D is uncertain. The CDR3 contains 13 residues. V was pared by 5 bases and J by 3 bases, with 10 bases between. In germline, CDR1 is SEHNR, CDR2 FQNEAQ (reference sequence). CDR3 loop: CASSPLLHYGYTF. CDR3 in DNA: TGTGCCAGCAGCCCACTCCTGCACTATGGCTACACCTTC. Using reference TRBV7-9 and TRBJ1-2 for the parts outside the CDR3, the full variable domain is DTGVSQNPRHKITKRGQNVTFRCDPISEHNRLYWYRQTLGQGPEFLTYFQNEAQLEKSRLLSDRFSAERPKGSFSTLEIQRTEQGDSAMYLCASSPLLHYGYTFGSGTRLTVV.

The V gene is TRBV14, the J gene TRBJ1-4; D gene unclear. The CDR3 covers 15 residues. Germline V gene sequence: CDR1 SGHDN, CDR2 FVKESK. Trimming took 5 bases from V and 4 from J, leaving 14 bases between them. CDR3 region: CASSSARQFNEKLFF. The CDR3 DNA sequence: TGTGCCAGCAGCTCGGCGAGGCAGTTTAATGAAAAACTGTTTTTT.

V gene TRBV12-5 combines with J gene TRBJ1-1; D is ambiguous. Deletions cut 4 bases from V and 11 bases from J, with 14 bases between. The CDR3 loop spans 12 amino acids. Germline CDR1 LGHNT, CDR2 FRNRAP. Here the CDR3 reads CASGSSWESAFF. In DNA form, the CDR3 reads TGTGCTAGTGGTTCGTCTTGGGAGTCGGCTTTCTTT.

The CDR3: CASGRGDSNQPQHF. CDR3 DNA: TGTGCCAGCGGCAGGGGGGATAGCAATCAGCCCCAGCATTTT. The rearrangement joins TRBV9 to TRBJ1-5; 7 positions match TRBD1. The CDR3 runs to 14 residues. The V gene end was trimmed by 7 bases and the J gene end by 0 bases; junction bases not matched to a gene: 4. CDR1 and CDR2 (germline): SGDLS, YYNGEE.

The CDR3 reads CASSPYRSGLYEQYF. The CDR3 nucleotides read TGTGCCAGCAGTCCTTATCGGTCGGGCCTCTACGAGCAGTACTTC. The V call is TRBV28, the J call TRBJ2-7; D is unclear. Germline loops: CDR1 MDHEN, CDR2 SYDVKM. V gave up 5 bases and J gave up 3 bases, with 17 bases separating them. The CDR3 is 15 residues long. The whole variable domain, filled in from reference TRBV28 and TRBJ2-7, reads DVKVTQSSRYLVKRTGEKVFLECVQDMDHENMFWYRQDPGLGLRLIYFSYDVKMKEKGDIPEGYSVSREKKERFSLILESASTNQTSMYLCASSPYRSGLYEQYFGPGTRLTVT.

This clonotype was found many times. The chain couples TRBV6-1 to TRBJ2-7; tentative D call: TRBD1 (5 bases). The CDR3 covers 14 residues. Per the germline V gene, CDR1 is MNHNS and CDR2 is SASEGT. Between the trimmed V and J ends, which lost 5 bases and 3 bases, there was a span of 14 bases. CDR3 bases: TGTGCCAGCAGTCCTCTCGACAGACACTACGAGCAGTACTTC. Its protein product is CASSPLDRHYEQYF.

The gene calls are TRBV5-8 and TRBJ2-1; TRBD2 matches at 7 bases. This CDR3 is built from 15 residues. The J segment lost 4 bases and the V segment lost 4 bases, leaving 8 bases of the junction unmatched. In germline, CDR1 is SGHTS, CDR2 YDEGEE. The CDR3 DNA is TGTGCCAGCAGCATAGGTCTAGCGGCTTACAATGAGCAGTTCTTC. Its translation is CASSIGLAAYNEQFF.

Many counts were recorded for this clonotype. The chain combines TRBV4-2 with TRBJ1-1, with D possibly TRBD1 on 6 matching bases. The CDR3 totals 20 residues. Trimming took 4 bases from V and 4 from J, leaving 31 bases between them. The germline gives CDR1 LGHNA, CDR2 YNFKEQ. The CDR3, as DNA: TGTGCCAGCAGCCTTGACCCCGCCGGGGGACACCATGCTGGGAGCACTGAAGCTTTCTTT. It translates to CASSLDPAGGHHAGSTEAFF.

This chain connects TRBV15 to TRBJ2-2; D is uncertain. Germline V gene lookup returns CDR1 LNHNV and CDR2 YYDKDF (reference sequence). Between the trimmed V and J ends, which lost 3 bases and 4 bases, there was a span of 12 bases. The length of the CDR3 is 15 residues. The CDR3 nucleotides read TGTGCCACCAGCAGCAACCTGGGTATCACCGGGGAGCTGTTTTTT. It translates to CATSSNLGITGELFF. The full variable domain, with the rest looked up from reference TRBV15 and TRBJ2-2, is DAMVIQNPRYQVTQFGKPVTLSCSQTLNHNVMYWYQQKSSQAPKLLFHYYDKDFNNEADTPDNFQSRRPNTSFCFLDIRSPGLGDTAMYLCATSSNLGITGELFFGEGSRLTVL.

The V gene is TRBV27, the J gene TRBJ2-7; D remains unclear. Germline V CDR1 and CDR2: MNHEY, SMNVEV (reference sequence). This CDR3 comprises 16 residues. Trimming left V 3 bases short and J 0 bases short, with 15 bases between. DNA of the CDR3: TGTGCCAGCAGTTTTCGGGCAGCTTCCCCCTCCTACGAGCAGTACTTC. Residues: CASSFRAASPSYEQYF.

V is TRBV5-5 and J is TRBJ2-5; D is unresolved. CDR3 length: 14 amino acids. V lost 2 bases and J 2 bases, leaving 10 bases between the germline ends. The germline V gene has CDR1 SGHKS and CDR2 YYEKEE (reference sequence). The CDR3 DNA reads as TGTGCCAGCAGCTTCCCCAGATATCAAGAGACCCAGTACTTC. Amino acids: CASSFPRYQETQYF.

There are a few counts of this clonotype. The chain is built from TRBV20-1 and TRBJ1-1; D is possibly TRBD1 (6 bases). Per germline, CDR1 DFQATT and CDR2 SNEGSKA (reference sequence). The CDR3 has 12 residues. V was trimmed by 5 bases and J by 4 bases, leaving 11 bases between them. The chain's CDR3 is CSAEGGGTEAFF. The CDR3 DNA reads TGCAGTGCTGAGGGGGGGGGCACTGAAGCTTTCTTT.

This clonotype appeared many times. J is TRBJ2-7 and V is TRBV12-3 or TRBV12-4; 8 bases agree with TRBD2. CDR3 length: 14 residues. The trim removed 6 bases at V and 2 bases at J, leaving 6 bases unmatched. The CDR3: CASSYSGTTYEQYF. DNA for the CDR3: TGTGCCAGCAGCTATAGCGGGACCACCTACGAGCAGTACTTC.

Only a few counts were recorded for this clonotype. The CDR3 DNA reads as TGTGCCAGCAGTTACCCGGGACAGTCGAACACTGAAGCTTTCTTT. Translation gives CASSYPGQSNTEAFF. V and J are TRBV6-2 or TRBV6-3 and TRBJ1-1, with 7 bases fitting TRBD1. Looked up from germline, CDR1 is MNHEY and CDR2 is SVGEGT. The V gene end was trimmed by 2 bases and the J gene end by 1 base; junction bases not matched to a gene: 4. The length of the CDR3 is 15 residues.

This clonotype was seen repeatedly, ten times or more. The J gene is TRBJ2-1, the V gene TRBV6-5; 11 positions match TRBD1. With V trimmed by 5 bases and J by 3 bases, 6 bases remained unmatched. This CDR3 spans 16 amino acids. Germline values: CDR1 MNHEY, CDR2 SVGAGI. The CDR3 DNA sequence: TGTGCCAGCAGTCTACACGGGACAGGGGGCTACAATGAGCAGTTCTTC. It yields the protein CASSLHGTGGYNEQFF.

Concerning this clonotype itself: A single base separates this from a much larger clone, so it may be a read error. The chain carries TRBV4-1 and TRBJ2-7, with 7 nucleotides matching TRBD1. The germline CDR1 and CDR2 sequences are MGHRA and YSYEKL. The CDR3 has 16 amino acids. CDR3 amino acids: CASGQATDRETYEQYF. CDR3 nucleotide sequence: TGCGCCAGCGGCCAGGCCACAGACAGGGAAACTTACGAGCAGTACTTC.

This clonotype was seen more than once but under ten times. The rearrangement joins TRBV10-3 to TRBJ1-1; 7 bases align to TRBD1. The CDR3 is 16 residues long. Germline assignment: CDR1 ENHRY and CDR2 SYGVKD. V was pared by 1 base and J by 1 base, with 6 bases of the junction left unmatched. The CDR3 sequence: CAISEYGQARNTEAFF. CDR3 nucleotide sequence: TGTGCCATCAGTGAGTACGGACAGGCCAGGAACACTGAAGCTTTCTTT.